Listed below are T cell receptor beta chains from one sample, sequenced in a study of PD-1 and CTLA-4 blockade in melanoma. Produced via immunoSEQ multiplex PCR; TCRdb's table is partial and in-frame only. Of under 20,000 clones listed, 70% are singletons. The specimen comprised CD8+ T cells from peripheral blood, sampled from a patient given anti-PD-1 treatment. The source of these receptors is a human donor with melanoma. CDR3s include the opening cysteine and the closing phenylalanine or tryptophan. Each record gives: J gene, V gene, D gene, clone size, CDR3 protein, CDR3 DNA. D genes are given only for firm matches. Size is omitted from some rows. Given values are once, few, many or a class for expanded clones.

>TRBJ2-1|TRBV12-3/TRBV12-4|-|-
CASSLDLNEQFF
TGTGCCAGCAGTTTGGACCTCAATGAGCAGTTCTTC
>TRBJ2-7|TRBV29-1|-|few
CSVVGPGYEQYF
TGCAGCGTTGTGGGACCTGGCTACGAGCAGTACTTC
>TRBJ2-1|TRBV11-3|TRBD2|-
CASSLEGTSGVFEQFF
TGTGCCAGCAGCTTAGAGGGGACTAGCGGGGTGTTTGAGCAGTTCTTC
>TRBJ2-1|TRBV25-1|-|-
CASSELVSGSYNEQFF
TGTGCCAGCAGTGAATTGGTCTCGGGCTCCTACAATGAGCAGTTCTTC
>TRBJ1-1|TRBV11-2|-|-
CASSPGAASNTEAFF
TGTGCCAGCAGCCCCGGGGCAGCCTCTAACACTGAAGCTTTCTTT
>TRBJ2-4|TRBV5-5|-|medium-sized
CASSPGSAKNIQYF
TGTGCCAGCAGTCCTGGATCAGCCAAAAACATTCAGTACTTC
>TRBJ2-6|TRBV14|-|-
CASSLFGANVLTF
TGTGCCAGCAGCCTCTTTGGGGCCAACGTCCTGACTTTC
>TRBJ1-2|TRBV29-1|-|-
CSVDWQYGYTF
TGCAGCGTTGATTGGCAGTATGGCTACACCTTC
>TRBJ1-2|TRBV7-9|-|-
CASSLAEGLYGYTF
TGTGCCAGCAGCTTAGCTGAGGGACTTTATGGCTACACCTTC
>TRBJ2-1|TRBV4-1|TRBD2|few
CASSPGPGLAGESSYNEQFF
TGCGCCAGCAGCCCGGGACCGGGACTAGCGGGGGAGAGCTCCTACAATGAGCAGTTCTTC
>TRBJ2-2|TRBV9|-|few
CASSPGVTGELFF
TGTGCCAGCAGCCCTGGTGTCACCGGGGAGCTGTTTTTT
>TRBJ2-2|TRBV3-1/TRBV3-2|-|-
CASSQVSGGNTGELFF
TGTGCCAGCAGCCAAGTATCTGGGGGGAACACCGGGGAGCTGTTTTTT
>TRBJ1-4|TRBV3-1/TRBV3-2|TRBD1|-
CASSQGAGTVYEKLFF
TGTGCCAGCAGCCAGGGGGCCGGGACAGTTTATGAAAAACTGTTTTTT
>TRBJ2-1|TRBV18|-|once
CASSPTTPRSPGFF
TGTGCCAGCTCCCCTACAACGCCCAGGTCCCCCGGGTTCTTC
>TRBJ1-1|TRBV25-1|TRBD1|-
CASSAHRDRANTEAFF
TGTGCCAGCAGTGCACACCGGGACAGGGCAAACACTGAAGCTTTCTTT
>TRBJ2-5|TRBV7-9|TRBD2|medium-sized
CASSLGRGSGGETQYF
TGTGCCAGCAGCTTAGGCCGGGGTAGCGGGGGAGAGACCCAGTACTTC
>TRBJ2-2|TRBV6-5|TRBD2|-
CASSYGSGGLTGELFF
TGTGCCAGCAGTTACGGGAGCGGGGGACTCACCGGGGAGCTGTTTTTT
>TRBJ1-2|TRBV4-1|-|-
CASSQVGGENYGYTF
TGCGCCAGCAGCCAAGTCGGTGGTGAGAACTATGGCTACACCTTC
>TRBJ2-5|TRBV19|TRBD1|-
CASSIWGTGGSPRETQYF
TGTGCCAGTAGTATCTGGGGGACAGGGGGTAGCCCAAGAGAGACCCAGTACTTC
>TRBJ1-4|TRBV6-5|-|-
CASSLTGFPNEKLFF
TGTGCCAGCAGTTTAACAGGGTTTCCTAATGAAAAACTGTTTTTT
>TRBJ2-1|TRBV3-1/TRBV3-2|TRBD2|-
CASSQTSGNLNEQFF
TGTGCCAGCAGCCAGACTAGCGGGAATCTCAATGAGCAGTTCTTC
>TRBJ1-2|TRBV18|-|-
CASSPAFGQEIDYGYTF
TGTGCCAGCTCACCAGCGTTTGGTCAGGAAATCGACTATGGCTACACCTTC
>TRBJ1-1|TRBV27|-|medium-sized
CASSSTGGLTEAFF
TGTGCCAGCAGCTCTACGGGGGGGTTGACTGAAGCTTTCTTT
>TRBJ1-1|TRBV2|-|-
CASSSGTEAFF
TGTGCCAGCAGCAGCGGGACTGAAGCTTTCTTT
>TRBJ1-1|TRBV7-6|TRBD1|-
CASSLVSQGAEAFF
TGTGCCAGCAGCTTAGTGTCCCAGGGGGCTGAAGCTTTCTTT
>TRBJ2-2|TRBV29-1|TRBD1|few
CSVRRDRGTGELFF
TGCAGCGTACGCCGGGACAGGGGCACCGGGGAGCTGTTTTTT
>TRBJ1-4|TRBV5-4|-|-
CASSRGGRDEKLFF
TGTGCCAGCAGCCGAGGGGGGAGGGACGAAAAACTGTTTTTT
>TRBJ2-5|TRBV5-6|-|once
CASSRTGRRDYQETQYF
TGTGCCAGCAGCCGAACGGGACGGCGGGACTACCAAGAGACCCAGTACTTC
>TRBJ2-3|TRBV24-1|-|-
CATSDFESDTQYF
TGTGCCACCAGTGATTTTGAGTCTGATACGCAGTATTTT
>TRBJ2-1|TRBV6-5|-|-
CASSYSRGNEQFF
TGTGCCAGCAGTTACTCTCGGGGCAATGAGCAGTTCTTC
>TRBJ2-7|TRBV6-2/TRBV6-3|TRBD1|few
CASSWDSSYEQYF
TGTGCCAGCAGTTGGGACAGCTCCTACGAGCAGTACTTC
>TRBJ1-5|TRBV27|-|-
CASSSAGTAIPGNQPQHF
TGTGCCAGCAGTTCCGCCGGGACTGCAATCCCGGGCAATCAGCCCCAGCATTTT